The T cell receptor beta chain described here comes from a study of T-cell memory formation after mild COVID-19. The CDR3 consists of 14 residues. V lost 7 bases, J lost 7 bases, and 9 bases stayed unmatched. Germline lookup yields CDR1 SQVTM and CDR2 ANQGSEA. Study-level points and caveats: Clones shrinking between day 15 and 85 showed a balanced CD4/CD8 split, and those that grew later tilted toward CD4+.

TCRdb used MiXCR to reprocess the 5' RACE reads, holding one entry per CDR3 protein. The top ten hold roughly 15% of the sample, which has some 31,000 distinct CDR3 sequences, 12% seen once. This clonotype was counted many times. Antigen: not known. This clonotype was obtained from an adult woman who had mild COVID-19 (a few samples of this study predate the infection). Cell type and time point are not known. The V call is TRBV29-1, the J call TRBJ1-6; 8 bases fit TRBD1. Sequencing input: PBMCs or a T cell subset sorted from them (not recorded which). The CDR3 spells CSATTGQGNSPLHF. CDR3 DNA: TGCAGCGCTACAACAGGACAGGGAAATTCACCCCTCCACTTT.